The entry below gives a single T cell receptor beta chain sequence along with its context. Authors' methods: Amplification of reference gene primers provided the estimated nucleated cell counts. Assay used: immunoSEQ multiplex PCR; TCRdb lists only in-frame clones, some missing. The V and J calls and clone size come from that table; D and trimming were worked out from the DNA. The sample includes roughly 300,000 clones, around 82% of them seen just once. The data derive from a study of blood T cell repertoires in COVID-19. The V segment lost 5 bases and the J segment 5 bases; nucleotides outside the gene matches: 10. Per the germline V gene, CDR1 is SEHNR and CDR2 is FQNEAQ (reference sequence). This CDR3 has 15 residues.

This chain links TRBV7-9 with TRBJ2-5, with TRBD1 identical over 8 bases. This clonotype was obtained from a woman in her forties or fifties who had recovered from COVID-19. What was sequenced was peripheral blood. In DNA form, the CDR3 reads TGTGCCAGCAGCCATTCAGGCAGGGGGCACGAGACCCAGTACTTC. Its protein is CASSHSGRGHETQYF.